The T cell receptor (beta chain) described here comes from a study of blood T cells in healthy people across ages. Overall study findings and caveats: Getting older went along with TCR beta diversity per million T cells dropping roughly linearly.

This clonotype was seen a handful of times. The antigen is not known. Sample-barcoded 5' priming and a J-beta primer mix drove a second PCR of 7 to 11 cycles. Every molecule of cDNA carried a tag from a template-switch adaptor with 12 random nucleotides. Each single sample gave us at least 2.5 million CDR3-containing paired-end reads. MiXCR, run by TCRdb on the 5' RACE reads, gives a single entry per CDR3 protein. The data contain over 550,000 distinct CDR3 sequences, approximately 30% of them singletons. Germline V CDR1 and CDR2: MDHEN, SYDVKM. The CDR3 is 15 residues long. V gave up 7 bases and J gave up 5 bases; unmatched junction bases: 13.

Sequenced: blood. This TCR derives from a woman aged 80 or over in good health. The chain joins TRBV28 to TRBJ2-5, with TRBD2 matching over 7 bases. The CDR3 spells CASTGSGIGGETQYF. DNA for the CDR3: TGTGCCAGCACCGGAAGCGGGATTGGGGGGGAGACCCAGTACTTC.